The TCR beta chain described here comes from a study of blood T cells in healthy people across ages. Study-level points and caveats: Researchers said unsorted PBMCs prevented a conclusive naive versus antigen-experienced comparison.

The CDR3 is made up of 13 amino acids. CDR1 and CDR2 from the germline V gene are SEHNR and FQNEAQ (reference sequence). Trimming shortened V by 1 base and J by 6 bases, and 7 bases separated the two germline ends. Many counts were recorded for this clonotype. The antigen is not known. Sample-barcoded 5' priming and a J-beta primer mix drove a second PCR of roughly 6 to 12 cycles. TCRdb re-called the 5' RACE reads with MiXCR, one entry per CDR3 protein. The data contain around 620,000 distinct CDR3 sequences, 27% of them singletons. This receptor was taken from a woman in her 70s in good health. The chain recombines TRBV7-9 with TRBJ2-1; D gene uncertain. Material for sequencing was blood. In DNA, the CDR3 is TGTGCCAGCAGCTTAGGTGGGCTCAATGAGCAGTTCTTC. Amino acids: CASSLGGLNEQFF.